This T cell receptor (beta chain) was observed in a study of blood T cells in healthy people across ages. Findings and limits, study-wide: Calculation of diversity from one million T cells yielded estimates considered to be underestimates. Age brought a roughly linear fall in TCR beta diversity measured per million T cells.

As concerns this clonotype: What it recognizes is unknown.

Together with a sample-barcoded 5' primer, a J-beta primer mix was included in a second PCR lasting about 7 to 12 cycles. TCRdb re-called the 5' RACE reads with MiXCR, one entry per CDR3 protein. The profile shows around 1,500,000 distinct CDR3 sequences, approximately 38% of them singletons. The receptor's source is a woman younger than 30 in good health. Sequences were obtained from blood.

In DNA form, the CDR3 reads TGTGCCAGCTCGGGACTAAGGGATACGCAGTATTTT. Protein sequence: CASSGLRDTQYF. The rearrangement joins TRBV18 to TRBJ2-3; TRBD2 matches 7 bases. The CDR3 is made up of 12 amino acids. With V trimmed by 6 bases and J by 6 bases, 3 bases remained unmatched. Per the germline V gene, CDR1 is KGHSH and CDR2 is LQKENI.